The following is a T cell receptor (beta chain) sequence with its context. This sample is drawn from a study of CD8 T cells in ankylosing spondylitis. The V and J ends lost 5 bases and 0 bases, in that order; junction bases with no gene match: 4. Germline CDR1 reads SEHNR; CDR2 reads FQNEAQ (reference sequence). CDR3 length: 16 residues. Quantitative 5'-RACE with molecular barcodes generated TCR beta libraries. TCRdb ran MiXCR on the 5' RACE reads and lists one entry per CDR3 protein. The sample records about 340,000 distinct CDR3 sequences, 20% being singletons. The rearrangement joins TRBV7-9 to TRBJ2-1; TRBD2 agrees at 10 bases. Sequenced material: blood, either unsorted or a sorted T cell fraction (not recorded which). This receptor was obtained from a male donor with ankylosing spondylitis or in good health (not recorded which). The CDR3 loop reads CASSPPSGGSYNEQFF. For the CDR3, the DNA is TGTGCCAGCAGCCCCCCTAGCGGGGGCTCCTACAATGAGCAGTTCTTC.